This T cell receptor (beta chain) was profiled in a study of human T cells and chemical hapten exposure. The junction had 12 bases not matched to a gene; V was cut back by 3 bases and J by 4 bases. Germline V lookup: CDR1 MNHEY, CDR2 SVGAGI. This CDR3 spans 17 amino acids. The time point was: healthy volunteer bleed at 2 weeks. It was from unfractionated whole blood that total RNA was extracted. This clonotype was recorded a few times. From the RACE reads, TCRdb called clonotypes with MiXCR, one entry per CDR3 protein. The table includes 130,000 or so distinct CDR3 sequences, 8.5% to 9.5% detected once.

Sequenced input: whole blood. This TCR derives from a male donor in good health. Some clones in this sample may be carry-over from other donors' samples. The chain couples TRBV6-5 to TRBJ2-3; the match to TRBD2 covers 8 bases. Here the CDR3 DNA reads TGTGCCAGCAGTTATCTGAGCGGCCGGGGGGGCCCAGATACGCAGTATTTT. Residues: CASSYLSGRGGPDTQYF.